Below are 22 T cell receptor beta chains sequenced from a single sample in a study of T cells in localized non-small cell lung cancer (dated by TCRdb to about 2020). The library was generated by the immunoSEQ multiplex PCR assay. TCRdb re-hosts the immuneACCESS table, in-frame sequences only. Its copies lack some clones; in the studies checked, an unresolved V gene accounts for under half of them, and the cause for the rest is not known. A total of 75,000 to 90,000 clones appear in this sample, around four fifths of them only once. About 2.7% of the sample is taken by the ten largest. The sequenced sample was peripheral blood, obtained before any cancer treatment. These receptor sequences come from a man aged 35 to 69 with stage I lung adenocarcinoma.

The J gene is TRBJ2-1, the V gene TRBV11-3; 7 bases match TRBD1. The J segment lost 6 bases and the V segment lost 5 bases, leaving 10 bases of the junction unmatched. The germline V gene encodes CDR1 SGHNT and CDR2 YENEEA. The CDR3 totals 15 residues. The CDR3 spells CASSASQGSINEQFF. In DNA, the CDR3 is TGTGCCAGCAGCGCTTCACAGGGGTCGATCAATGAGCAGTTCTTC.

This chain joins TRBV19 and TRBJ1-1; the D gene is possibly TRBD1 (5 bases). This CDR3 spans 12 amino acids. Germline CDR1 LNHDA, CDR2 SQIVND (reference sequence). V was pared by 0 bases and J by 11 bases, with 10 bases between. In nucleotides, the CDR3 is TGTGCCAGTAGTATAGACAGGGAGAGCGCTTTCTTT. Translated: CASSIDRESAFF.

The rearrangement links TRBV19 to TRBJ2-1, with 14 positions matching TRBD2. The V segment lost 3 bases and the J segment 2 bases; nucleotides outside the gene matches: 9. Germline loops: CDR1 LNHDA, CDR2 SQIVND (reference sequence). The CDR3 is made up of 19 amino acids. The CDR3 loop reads CASSIGGLAGATAYNEQFF. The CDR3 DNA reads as TGTGCCAGTAGTATCGGGGGACTAGCGGGAGCCACGGCCTACAATGAGCAGTTCTTC.

The CDR3 sequence: CASSTAYIGGGEDTQYF. The CDR3 DNA reads TGCGCCAGCAGCACGGCATATATAGGGGGCGGGGAAGATACGCAGTATTTT. This rearrangement joins TRBV5-1 to TRBJ2-3; D might be TRBD1 (7 bases). CDR3 length: 17 residues. Trimming shortened V by 4 bases and J by 5 bases, and 23 bases separated the two germline ends. Germline CDR1 SGHRS, CDR2 YFSETQ.

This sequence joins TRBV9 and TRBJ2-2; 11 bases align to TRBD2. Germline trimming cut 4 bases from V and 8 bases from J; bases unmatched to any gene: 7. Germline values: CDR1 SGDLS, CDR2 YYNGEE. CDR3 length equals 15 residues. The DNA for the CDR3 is TGTGCCAGCAGCACCCAAGGGACTAGCGGAGGGGAGCTGTTTTTT. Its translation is CASSTQGTSGGELFF.

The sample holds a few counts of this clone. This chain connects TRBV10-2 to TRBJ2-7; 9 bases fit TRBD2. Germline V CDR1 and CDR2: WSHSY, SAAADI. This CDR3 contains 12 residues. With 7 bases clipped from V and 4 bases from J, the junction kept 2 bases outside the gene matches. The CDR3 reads CASKTSGYEQYF. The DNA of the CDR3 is TGCGCCAGCAAGACTAGCGGTTACGAGCAGTACTTC.

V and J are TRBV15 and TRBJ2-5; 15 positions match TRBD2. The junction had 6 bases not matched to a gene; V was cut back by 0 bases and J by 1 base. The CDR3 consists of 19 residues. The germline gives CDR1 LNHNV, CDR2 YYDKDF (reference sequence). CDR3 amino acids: CATSRDGPGLAGGQETQYF. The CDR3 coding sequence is TGTGCCACCAGCAGAGATGGTCCGGGACTAGCGGGAGGCCAAGAGACCCAGTACTTC.

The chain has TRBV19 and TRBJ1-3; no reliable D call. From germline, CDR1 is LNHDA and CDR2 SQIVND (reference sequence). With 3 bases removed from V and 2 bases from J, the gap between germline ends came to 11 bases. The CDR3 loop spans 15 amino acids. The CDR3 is CASSISSGTGNTIYF. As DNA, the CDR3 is TGTGCCAGTAGTATTTCATCGGGGACTGGAAACACCATATATTTT.

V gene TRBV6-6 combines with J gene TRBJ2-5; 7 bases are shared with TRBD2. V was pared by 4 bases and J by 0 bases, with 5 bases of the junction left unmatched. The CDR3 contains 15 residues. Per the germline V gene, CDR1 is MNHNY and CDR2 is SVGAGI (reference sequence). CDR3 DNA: TGTGCCAGCAGTTCCGGCGGGGGTAACCAAGAGACCCAGTACTTC. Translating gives CASSSGGGNQETQYF.

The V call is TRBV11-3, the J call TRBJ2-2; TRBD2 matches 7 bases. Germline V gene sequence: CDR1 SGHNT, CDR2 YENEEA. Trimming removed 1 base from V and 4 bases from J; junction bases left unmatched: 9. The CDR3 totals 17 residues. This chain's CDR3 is CASSLGGGRGSTGELFF. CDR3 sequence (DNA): TGTGCCAGCAGCTTAGGAGGCGGGAGAGGCTCCACCGGGGAGCTGTTTTTT. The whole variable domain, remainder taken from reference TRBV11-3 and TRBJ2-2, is EAGVVQSPRYKIIEKKQPVAFWCNPISGHNTLYWYLQNLGQGPELLIRYENEEAVDDSQLPKDRFSAERLKGVDSTLKIQPAELGDSAVYLCASSLGGGRGSTGELFFGEGSRLTVL.

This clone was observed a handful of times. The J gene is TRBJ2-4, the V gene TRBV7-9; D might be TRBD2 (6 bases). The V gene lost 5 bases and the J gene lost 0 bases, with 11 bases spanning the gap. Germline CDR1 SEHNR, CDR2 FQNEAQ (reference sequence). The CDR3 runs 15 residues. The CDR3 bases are TGTGCCAGCAGCCAACCGGGAGTAGCCAAAAACATTCAGTACTTC. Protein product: CASSQPGVAKNIQYF.

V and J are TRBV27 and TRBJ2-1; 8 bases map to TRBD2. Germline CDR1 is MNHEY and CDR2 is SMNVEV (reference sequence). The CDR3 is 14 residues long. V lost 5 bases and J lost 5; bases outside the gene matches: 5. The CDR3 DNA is TGTGCCAGCAGTCTAGCGGGCCTAAACAATGAGCAGTTCTTC. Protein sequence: CASSLAGLNNEQFF.

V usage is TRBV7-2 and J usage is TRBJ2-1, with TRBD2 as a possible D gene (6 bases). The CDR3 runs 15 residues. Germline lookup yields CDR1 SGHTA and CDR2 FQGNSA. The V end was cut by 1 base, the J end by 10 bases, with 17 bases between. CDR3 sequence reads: CASSLDPSGPWEQFF. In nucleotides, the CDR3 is TGTGCCAGCAGCTTAGACCCGAGCGGGCCCTGGGAGCAGTTCTTC.

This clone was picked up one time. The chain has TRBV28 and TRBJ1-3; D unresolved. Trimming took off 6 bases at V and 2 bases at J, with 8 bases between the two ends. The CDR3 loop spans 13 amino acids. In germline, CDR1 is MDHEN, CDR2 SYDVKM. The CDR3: CASRPGPGNTIYF. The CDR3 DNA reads TGTGCCAGCAGACCCGGGCCTGGAAACACCATATATTTT.

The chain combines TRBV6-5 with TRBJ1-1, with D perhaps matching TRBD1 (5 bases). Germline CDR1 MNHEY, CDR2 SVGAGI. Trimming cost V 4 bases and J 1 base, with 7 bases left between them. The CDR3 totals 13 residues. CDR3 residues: CASSLGGNTEAFF. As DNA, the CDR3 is TGTGCCAGCAGTTTGGGGGGGAACACTGAAGCTTTCTTT.

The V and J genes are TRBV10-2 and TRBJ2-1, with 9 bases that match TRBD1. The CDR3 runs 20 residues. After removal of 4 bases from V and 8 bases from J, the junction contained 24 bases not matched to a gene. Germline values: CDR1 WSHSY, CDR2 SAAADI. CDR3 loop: CASSGPLYGTRDRAIDEQFF. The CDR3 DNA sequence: TGCGCCAGCAGTGGGCCTCTATATGGGACCCGGGACAGGGCAATCGATGAGCAGTTCTTC.

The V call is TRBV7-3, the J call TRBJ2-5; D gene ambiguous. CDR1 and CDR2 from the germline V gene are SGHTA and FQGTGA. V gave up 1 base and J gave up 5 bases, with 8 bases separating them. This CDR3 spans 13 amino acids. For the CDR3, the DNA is TGTGCCAGCAGCTTAAGCCCCTCTGAGACCCAGTACTTC. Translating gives CASSLSPSETQYF.

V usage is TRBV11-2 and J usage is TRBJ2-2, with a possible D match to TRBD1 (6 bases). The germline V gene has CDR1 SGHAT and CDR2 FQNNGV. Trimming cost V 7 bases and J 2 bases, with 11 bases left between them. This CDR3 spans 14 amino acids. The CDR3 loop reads CASIGTFNTGELFF. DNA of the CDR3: TGTGCCAGCATCGGGACATTCAACACCGGGGAGCTGTTTTTT.

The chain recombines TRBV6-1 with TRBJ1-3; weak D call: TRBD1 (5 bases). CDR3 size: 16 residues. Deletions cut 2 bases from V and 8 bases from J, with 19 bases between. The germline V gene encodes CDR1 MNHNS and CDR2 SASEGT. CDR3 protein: CASSEFSLPGTDTIYF. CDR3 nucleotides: TGTGCCAGCAGTGAATTCTCCCTACCAGGGACGGACACCATATATTTT.

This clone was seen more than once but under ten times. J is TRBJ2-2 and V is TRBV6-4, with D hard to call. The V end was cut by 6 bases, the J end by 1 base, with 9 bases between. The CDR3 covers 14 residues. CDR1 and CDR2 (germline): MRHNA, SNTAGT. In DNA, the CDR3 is TGTGCCAGCAGCTTCAGTCTGAACACCGGGGAGCTGTTTTTT. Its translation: CASSFSLNTGELFF.

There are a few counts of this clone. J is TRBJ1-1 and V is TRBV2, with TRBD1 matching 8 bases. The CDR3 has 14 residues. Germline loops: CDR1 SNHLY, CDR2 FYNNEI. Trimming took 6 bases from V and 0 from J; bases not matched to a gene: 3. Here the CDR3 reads CASRGQAVNTEAFF. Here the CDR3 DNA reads TGTGCCAGCAGGGGACAGGCAGTGAACACTGAAGCTTTCTTT.

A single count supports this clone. The chain's CDR3 is CASGPPRDTSYEQYF. For the CDR3, the DNA is TGTGCCAGCGGCCCCCCTCGGGACACCTCCTACGAGCAGTACTTC. The V and J genes are TRBV28 and TRBJ2-7; possibly TRBD1 for D (6 bases). Germline loops: CDR1 MDHEN, CDR2 SYDVKM. The CDR3 covers 15 residues. V lost 8 bases to trimming and J lost 0 bases, with 17 bases between them.